The entry that follows covers one TCR beta chain sequence. Produced via immunoSEQ multiplex PCR; TCRdb's table is partial and in-frame only. The sample records 56,000 or so clones, around 81% being singletons. This sample was included in a study of OX40 agonist ivuxolimab in advanced cancers. Trimming took 3 bases from V and 8 from J; bases not matched to a gene: 6. CDR1 and CDR2 from the germline V gene are WNHNN and SYGVQD (reference sequence). The CDR3 sequence is 14 residues long. This specimen consisted of CD4+ or CD8+ T cells sorted from blood, obtained in a trial of the OX40 agonist ivuxolimab. The sequence came from an adult with an advanced solid tumor such as melanoma, head and neck, liver or kidney cancer. The V gene is TRBV10-1, the J gene TRBJ2-1; 8 bases agree with TRBD1. The CDR3 loop is CASSDGRGLYEQFF. CDR3 in DNA: TGCGCCAGCAGTGACGGCAGGGGGCTATATGAGCAGTTCTTC.